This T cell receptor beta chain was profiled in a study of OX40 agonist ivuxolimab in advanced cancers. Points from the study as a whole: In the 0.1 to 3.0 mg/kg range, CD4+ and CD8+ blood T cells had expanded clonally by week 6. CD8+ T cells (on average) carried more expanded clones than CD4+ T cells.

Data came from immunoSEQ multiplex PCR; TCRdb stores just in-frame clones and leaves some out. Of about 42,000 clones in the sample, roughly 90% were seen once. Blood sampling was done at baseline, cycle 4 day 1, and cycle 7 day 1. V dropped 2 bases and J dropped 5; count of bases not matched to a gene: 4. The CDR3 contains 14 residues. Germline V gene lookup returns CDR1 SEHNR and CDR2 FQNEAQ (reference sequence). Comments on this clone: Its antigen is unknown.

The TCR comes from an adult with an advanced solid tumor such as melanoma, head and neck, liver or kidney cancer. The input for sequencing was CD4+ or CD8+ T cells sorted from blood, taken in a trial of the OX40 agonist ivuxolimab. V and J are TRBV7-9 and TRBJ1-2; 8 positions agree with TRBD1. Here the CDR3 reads CASSLPYRGYGYTF. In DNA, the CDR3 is TGTGCCAGCAGCTTACCTTACAGGGGGTATGGCTACACCTTC.